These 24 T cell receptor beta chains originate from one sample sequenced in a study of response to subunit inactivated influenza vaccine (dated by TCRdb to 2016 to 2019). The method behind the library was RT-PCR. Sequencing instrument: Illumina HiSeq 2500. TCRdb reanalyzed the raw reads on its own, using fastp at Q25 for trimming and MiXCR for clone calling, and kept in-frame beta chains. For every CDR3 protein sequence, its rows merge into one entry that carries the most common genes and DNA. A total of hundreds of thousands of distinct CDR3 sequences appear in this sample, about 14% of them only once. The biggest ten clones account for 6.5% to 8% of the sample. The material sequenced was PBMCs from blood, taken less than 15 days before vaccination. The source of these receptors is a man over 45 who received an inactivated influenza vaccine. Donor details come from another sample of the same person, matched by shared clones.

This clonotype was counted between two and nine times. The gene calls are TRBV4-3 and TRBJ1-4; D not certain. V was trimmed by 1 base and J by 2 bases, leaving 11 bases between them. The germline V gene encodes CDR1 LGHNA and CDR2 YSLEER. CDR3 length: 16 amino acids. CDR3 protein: CASSQASRRTNEKLFF. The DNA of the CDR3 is TGCGCCAGCAGCCAAGCCTCCCGGAGGACTAATGAAAAACTGTTTTTT.

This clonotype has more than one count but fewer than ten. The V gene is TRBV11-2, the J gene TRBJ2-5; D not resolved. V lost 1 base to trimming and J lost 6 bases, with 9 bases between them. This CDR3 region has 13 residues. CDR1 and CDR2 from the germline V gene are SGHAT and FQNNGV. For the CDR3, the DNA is TGTGCCAGCAGCTTAGGATGGAAGCAGACCCAGTACTTC. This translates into CASSLGWKQTQYF.

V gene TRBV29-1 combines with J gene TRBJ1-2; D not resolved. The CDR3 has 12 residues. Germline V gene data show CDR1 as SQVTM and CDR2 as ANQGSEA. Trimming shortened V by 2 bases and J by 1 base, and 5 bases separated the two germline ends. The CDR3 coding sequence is TGCAGCGTTGAAAACAGTAACTATGGCTACACCTTC. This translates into CSVENSNYGYTF. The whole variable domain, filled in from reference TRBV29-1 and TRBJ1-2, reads SAVISQKPSRDICQRGTSLTIQCQVDSQVTMMFWYRQQPGQSLTLIATANQGSEATYESGFVIDKFPISRPNLTFSTLTVSNMSPEDSSIYLCSVENSNYGYTFGSGTRLTVV.

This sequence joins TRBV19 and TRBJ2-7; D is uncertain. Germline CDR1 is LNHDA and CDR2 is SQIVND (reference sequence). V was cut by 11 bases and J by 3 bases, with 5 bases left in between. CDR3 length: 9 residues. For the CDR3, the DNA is TGTGCCGACGTCTACGAGCAGTACTTC. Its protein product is CADVYEQYF.

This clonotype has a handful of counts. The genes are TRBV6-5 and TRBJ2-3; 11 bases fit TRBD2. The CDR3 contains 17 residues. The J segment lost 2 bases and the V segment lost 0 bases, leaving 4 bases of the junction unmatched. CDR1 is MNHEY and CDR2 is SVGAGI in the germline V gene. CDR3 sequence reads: CASSYSMTSGATDTQYF. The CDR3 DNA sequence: TGTGCCAGCAGTTACTCGATGACTAGCGGGGCCACAGATACGCAGTATTTT.

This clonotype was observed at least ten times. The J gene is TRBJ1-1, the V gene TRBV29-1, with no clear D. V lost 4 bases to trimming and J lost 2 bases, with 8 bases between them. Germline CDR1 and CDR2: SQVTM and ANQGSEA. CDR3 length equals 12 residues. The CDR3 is CSVGRFNTEAFF. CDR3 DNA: TGCAGCGTTGGCAGATTTAACACTGAAGCTTTCTTT.

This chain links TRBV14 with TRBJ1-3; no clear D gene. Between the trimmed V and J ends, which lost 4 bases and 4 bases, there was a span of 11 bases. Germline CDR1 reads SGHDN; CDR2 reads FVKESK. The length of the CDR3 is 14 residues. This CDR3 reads CASSPMEGGNTIYF. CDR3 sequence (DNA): TGTGCCAGCAGCCCCATGGAAGGGGGAAACACCATATATTTT.

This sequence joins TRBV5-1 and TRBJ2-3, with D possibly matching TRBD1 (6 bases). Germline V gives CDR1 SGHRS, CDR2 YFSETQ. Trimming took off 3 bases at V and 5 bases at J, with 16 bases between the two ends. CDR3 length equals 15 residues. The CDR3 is CASSSGRTAQDTQYF. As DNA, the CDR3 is TGCGCCAGCAGCTCCGGACGGACAGCTCAAGATACGCAGTATTTT.

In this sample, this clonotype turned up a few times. CDR3 protein: CAIRGSSDTQYF. CDR3 DNA sequence: TGTGCCATCAGGGGCTCCTCAGATACGCAGTATTTT. This chain connects TRBV10-3 to TRBJ2-3; D gene unclear. V was cut by 6 bases and J by 4 bases, with 8 bases left in between. This CDR3 spans 12 amino acids. Germline V gene sequence: CDR1 ENHRY, CDR2 SYGVKD.

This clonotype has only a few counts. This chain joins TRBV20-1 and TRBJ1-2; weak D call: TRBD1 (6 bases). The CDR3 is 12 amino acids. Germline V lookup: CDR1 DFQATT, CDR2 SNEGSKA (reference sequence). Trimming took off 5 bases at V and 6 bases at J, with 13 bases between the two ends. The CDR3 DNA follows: TGCAGTGCTGGACGAGGGGGTGATGGCTACACCTTC. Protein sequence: CSAGRGGDGYTF.

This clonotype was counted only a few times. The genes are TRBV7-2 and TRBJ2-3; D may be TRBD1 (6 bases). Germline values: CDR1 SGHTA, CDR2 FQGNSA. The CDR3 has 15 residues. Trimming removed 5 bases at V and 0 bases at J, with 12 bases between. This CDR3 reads CASSLDSLSTDTQYF. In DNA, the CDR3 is TGTGCCAGCAGCCTGGACAGTCTCAGCACAGATACGCAGTATTTT.

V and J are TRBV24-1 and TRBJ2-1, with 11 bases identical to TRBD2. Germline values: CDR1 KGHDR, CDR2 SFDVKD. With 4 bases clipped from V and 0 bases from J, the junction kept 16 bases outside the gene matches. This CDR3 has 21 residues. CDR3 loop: CATSEFTSRRTSGYSYNEQFF. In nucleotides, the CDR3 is TGTGCCACCAGTGAATTCACATCGCGGAGGACTAGCGGGTACTCCTACAATGAGCAGTTCTTC.

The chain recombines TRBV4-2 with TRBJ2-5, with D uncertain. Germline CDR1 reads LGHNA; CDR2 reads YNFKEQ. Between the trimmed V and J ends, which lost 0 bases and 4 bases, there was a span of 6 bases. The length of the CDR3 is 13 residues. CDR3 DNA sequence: TGTGCCAGCAGCCAAGATGGGCGAGAGACCCAGTACTTC. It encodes CASSQDGRETQYF.

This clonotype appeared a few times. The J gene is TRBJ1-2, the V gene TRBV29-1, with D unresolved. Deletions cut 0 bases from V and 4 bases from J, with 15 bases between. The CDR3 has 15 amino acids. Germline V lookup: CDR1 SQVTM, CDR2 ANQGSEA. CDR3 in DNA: TGCAGCGTTGAAGACCTCAGGTGGAGGTCCTATGGCTACACCTTC. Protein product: CSVEDLRWRSYGYTF.

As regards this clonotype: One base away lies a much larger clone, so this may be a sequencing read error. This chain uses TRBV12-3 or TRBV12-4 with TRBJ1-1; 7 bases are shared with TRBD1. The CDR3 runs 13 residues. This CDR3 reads CASSLYRGVEAYF. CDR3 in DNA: TGTGCCAGCAGTTTATACAGGGGAGTTGAAGCTTACTTT.

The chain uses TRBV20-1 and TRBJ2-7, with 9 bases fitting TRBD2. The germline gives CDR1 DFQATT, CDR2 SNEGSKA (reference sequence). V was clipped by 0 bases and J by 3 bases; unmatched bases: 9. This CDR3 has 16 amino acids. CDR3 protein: CSARDKELAGFYEQYF. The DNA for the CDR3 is TGCAGTGCTAGAGATAAGGAGCTAGCGGGGTTCTACGAGCAGTACTTC.

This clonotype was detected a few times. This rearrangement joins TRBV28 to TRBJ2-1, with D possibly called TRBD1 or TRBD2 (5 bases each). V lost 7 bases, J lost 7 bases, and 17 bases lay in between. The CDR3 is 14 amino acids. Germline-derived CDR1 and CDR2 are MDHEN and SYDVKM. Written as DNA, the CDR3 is TGTGCCAGCACCCCGGGACGCTATGGGAATGAGCAGTTCTTC. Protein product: CASTPGRYGNEQFF.

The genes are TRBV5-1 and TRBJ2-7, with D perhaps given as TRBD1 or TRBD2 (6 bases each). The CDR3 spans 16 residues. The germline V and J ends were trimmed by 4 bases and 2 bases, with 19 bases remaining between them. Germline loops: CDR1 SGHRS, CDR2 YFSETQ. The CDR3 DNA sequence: TGCGCCAGCAGCGGGGGGTCGGGACAAGGAACCTACGAGCAGTACTTC. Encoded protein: CASSGGSGQGTYEQYF.

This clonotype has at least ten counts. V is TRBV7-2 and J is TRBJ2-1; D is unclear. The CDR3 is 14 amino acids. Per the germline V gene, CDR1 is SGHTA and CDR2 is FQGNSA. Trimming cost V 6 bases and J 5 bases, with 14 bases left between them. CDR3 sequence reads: CASSPPSANNEQFF. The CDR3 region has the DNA TGTGCCAGCAGTCCACCCTCGGCGAACAATGAGCAGTTCTTC.

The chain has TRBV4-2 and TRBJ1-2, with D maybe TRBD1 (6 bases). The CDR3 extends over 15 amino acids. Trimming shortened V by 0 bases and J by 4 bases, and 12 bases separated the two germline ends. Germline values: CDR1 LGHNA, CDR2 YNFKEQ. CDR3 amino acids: CASSQDGDTIYGYTF. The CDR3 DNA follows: TGTGCCAGCAGCCAAGATGGGGACACCATCTATGGCTACACCTTC.

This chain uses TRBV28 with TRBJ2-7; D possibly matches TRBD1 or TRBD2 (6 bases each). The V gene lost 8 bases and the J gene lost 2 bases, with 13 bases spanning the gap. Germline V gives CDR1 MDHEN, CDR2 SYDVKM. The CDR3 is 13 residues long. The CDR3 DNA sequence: TGTGCCAGCGGGGGGCTAGGTACCTACGAGCAGTACTTC. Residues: CASGGLGTYEQYF.

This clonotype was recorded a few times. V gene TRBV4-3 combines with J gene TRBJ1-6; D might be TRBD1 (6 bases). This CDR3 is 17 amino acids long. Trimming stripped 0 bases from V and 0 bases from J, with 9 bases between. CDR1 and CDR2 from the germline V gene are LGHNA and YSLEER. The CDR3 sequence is CASSQDQGSSYNSPLHF. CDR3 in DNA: TGCGCCAGCAGCCAAGATCAGGGGAGCTCCTATAATTCACCCCTCCACTTT.

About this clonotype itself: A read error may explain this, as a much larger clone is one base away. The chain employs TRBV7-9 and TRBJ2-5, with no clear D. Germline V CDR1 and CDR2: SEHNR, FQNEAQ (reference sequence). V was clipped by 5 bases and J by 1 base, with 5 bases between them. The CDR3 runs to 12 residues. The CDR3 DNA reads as TGTGCCAGCAGCAACACCCAAGAGACCCAGTACTTC. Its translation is CASSNTQETQYF. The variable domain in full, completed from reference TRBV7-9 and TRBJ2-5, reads DTGVSQNPRHKITKRGQNVTFRCDPISEHNRLYWYRQTLGQGPEFLTYFQNEAQLEKSRLLSDRFSAERPKGSFSTLEIQRTEQGDSAMYLCASSNTQETQYFGPGTRLLVL.

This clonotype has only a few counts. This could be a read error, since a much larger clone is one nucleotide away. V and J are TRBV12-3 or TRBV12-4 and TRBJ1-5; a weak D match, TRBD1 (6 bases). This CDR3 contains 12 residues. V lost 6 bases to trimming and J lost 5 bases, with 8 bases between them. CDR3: CASRDSHQPQHF. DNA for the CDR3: TGTGCCAGCAGGGACAGCCATCAGCCCCAGCATTTT.